This is a list of T cell receptor beta chains from one sample in a study of shared clonotypes between healthy human individuals. Assay: immunoSEQ multiplex PCR; the TCRdb copy retains only in-frame clones and omits some. The sample has approximately 2,000,000 clones, roughly 95% seen once. Material: naive CD8+ T cells from PBMCs. The origin of the receptors is a man aged 18 to 35 in good health. Some clones in this sample may be carry-over from other donors' samples. CDR3s include the opening cysteine and the closing phenylalanine or tryptophan. A D gene is named only where the DNA matches it firmly. Rows give clone size only sometimes, using once, few, many, or a class for an expanded clone.

TRBV5-8	NA	TRBJ2-2	TRBD2	CASSLTLGMTGTSGTGELFF	TGTGCCAGCAGCTTGACTTTGGGGATGACCGGGACTAGCGGGACCGGGGAGCTGTTTTTT
TRBV5-8	NA	TRBJ2-5	TRBD1	CASSLGQGQETQYF	TGTGCCAGCAGCTTGGGACAGGGCCAAGAGACCCAGTACTTC
TRBV27	NA	TRBJ1-2	TRBD1	CASRTGSDGYTF	TGTGCCAGCAGGACAGGGAGCGATGGCTACACCTTC
TRBV10-2	NA	TRBJ2-1	TRBD2	CATGTSDYNEQFF	TGCGCCACTGGGACTAGCGACTACAATGAGCAGTTCTTC
TRBV14	once	TRBJ1-1	NA	CASSHGLLNTEAFF	TGTGCCAGCAGCCATGGACTTCTGAACACTGAAGCTTTCTTT
TRBV9	once	TRBJ2-1	TRBD1	CASSAARDRADNEQFF	TGTGCCAGCAGCGCCGCCCGGGACAGGGCGGACAATGAGCAGTTCTTC
TRBV13	NA	TRBJ2-7	NA	CASSPRGSGVYEQYF	TGTGCCAGCAGCCCAAGGGGTAGCGGAGTATACGAGCAGTACTTC
TRBV2	NA	TRBJ2-7	TRBD1	CASSERGQGASYEQYF	TGTGCCAGCAGTGAAAGAGGACAGGGGGCATCCTACGAGCAGTACTTC
TRBV18	NA	TRBJ1-3	NA	CASSPGPGNTIYF	TGTGCCAGCTCACCTGGCCCGGGAAACACCATATATTTT
TRBV7-9	NA	TRBJ1-5	TRBD1	CASSPRQGAPQPQHF	TGTGCCAGCAGCCCCAGACAGGGGGCGCCTCAGCCCCAGCATTTT
TRBV6-1	once	TRBJ2-2	TRBD2	CASSGSGGGRVGELFF	TGTGCCAGCAGTGGGTCAGGCGGGGGGCGCGTCGGGGAGCTGTTTTTT
TRBV7-9	NA	TRBJ2-3	NA	CASSLERSWIGTDTQYF	TGTGCCAGCAGCTTAGAAAGGTCTTGGATAGGCACAGATACGCAGTATTTT
TRBV7-9	NA	TRBJ2-1	TRBD2	CASSRREGRNEQFF	TGTGCCAGCAGCCGCCGGGAGGGCCGGAATGAGCAGTTCTTC
TRBV5-6	NA	TRBJ1-2	NA	CASSGRPDGYGYTF	TGTGCCAGCAGCGGGAGACCGGACGGGTATGGCTACACCTTC
TRBV27	NA	TRBJ2-3	NA	CASSFALLPTDTQYF	TGTGCCAGCAGTTTCGCTCTATTGCCGACAGATACGCAGTATTTT
TRBV6-5	NA	TRBJ2-5	NA	CASSYSSVHFGETQYF	TGTGCCAGCAGTTACTCGAGTGTTCACTTCGGGGAGACCCAGTACTTC
TRBV9	once	TRBJ2-7	NA	CASSVGLSYEQYF	TGTGCCAGCAGCGTAGGTCTCTCATACGAGCAGTACTTC
TRBV6-5	NA	TRBJ1-1	NA	CASSYSHSFMNTEAFF	TGTGCCAGCAGTTACTCGCACAGCTTCATGAACACTGAAGCTTTCTTT
TRBV7-9	few	TRBJ2-1	NA	CASSFPYNEQFF	TGTGCCAGCAGCTTTCCCTACAATGAGCAGTTCTTC
TRBV25-1	NA	TRBJ1-2	TRBD1	CASREGQGHGYTF	TGTGCCAGCAGGGAAGGACAGGGCCATGGCTACACCTTC
TRBV2	NA	TRBJ1-1	TRBD1	CASSRPQGSSREAFF	TGTGCCAGCAGTCGACCACAGGGGAGCTCTCGTGAAGCTTTCTTT
TRBV28	once	TRBJ2-2	NA	CASSLLRTGELFF	TGTGCCAGCAGTTTATTGCGGACCGGGGAGCTGTTTTTT
TRBV13	once	TRBJ2-3	NA	CASSFRTDTQYF	TGTGCCAGCAGCTTTCGCACAGATACGCAGTATTTT
TRBV27	few	TRBJ1-1	NA	CASQGYRDEDTEAFF	TGTGCCAGCCAGGGCTACAGGGATGAGGACACTGAAGCTTTCTTT
TRBV7-9	NA	TRBJ2-2	NA	CASSSHPSSAGELFF	TGTGCCAGCAGCTCCCACCCCTCTAGCGCCGGGGAGCTGTTTTTT
TRBV5-4	NA	TRBJ1-2	NA	CASSLDGVRANYGYTF	TGTGCCAGCAGCCTAGACGGAGTGAGAGCTAACTATGGCTACACCTTC
TRBV27	NA	TRBJ2-5	NA	CASSLRVNQETQYF	TGTGCCAGCAGTTTAAGGGTGAACCAAGAGACCCAGTACTTC
TRBV7-8	NA	TRBJ2-7	NA	CASSNPVGGREQYF	TGTGCCAGCAGCAACCCGGTTGGGGGCCGCGAGCAGTACTTC
TRBV7-6	NA	TRBJ2-2	NA	CASSEREDPTGELFF	TGTGCCAGCAGCGAACGAGAAGACCCAACCGGGGAGCTGTTTTTT